This record concerns one T cell receptor beta chain sequence. No antigen is known for it. This sample was taken from a study of CXCR3-negative and CXCR3-positive naive CD8 T cells. Study-level points and caveats: Naive cells that were CXCR3-positive had more hydrophobic TRB CDR3s (compared with CXCR3-negative naive cells).

Germline CDR1 is SGDLS and CDR2 is YYNGEE. CDR3 size: 16 residues. Libraries were UMI-labeled 5' RACE TRB cDNA. TCRdb re-called the 5' RACE reads; every CDR3 protein appears as one record, without DNA. The sample table includes tens of thousands of distinct CDR3 sequences. This receptor was taken from a human donor in good health. Some clones in this sample may be carry-over from other donors' samples. The chain combines TRBV9 with TRBJ2-2. Source material: naive CXCR3+ CD8+ T cells from blood. Subset described: CD45RO-CCR7+CD27+CD95- naive CD8+ T cells expressing CXCR3 (TNR3+). CDR3 protein: CASSVFLQANTGELFF.